This T cell receptor (beta chain) was captured by sequencing in a study of cytomegalovirus exposure and HLA in healthy donors. Turning to the study itself: There were fewer than 130 million unique TCR beta sequences, drawn from approximately 180 million T cells, in an earlier analysis. The study, taken as a whole, reports: Several top significant clusters appeared, in a later analysis, to be linked to common viral pathogens. A cluster of highly shared sequence variants was likely a sequencing artifact.

Healthy donors of bone marrow made up the group. The study ran its PCR with 60 Vbeta and 13 Jbeta primers. Method: immunoSEQ multiplex PCR; TCRdb's copy keeps in-frame clones and lacks some. This table holds 150,000 to 190,000 clones, roughly four fifths found once. This CDR3 region has 15 residues. In germline, CDR1 is SGHRS, CDR2 YFSETQ. V gave up 4 bases and J gave up 1 base, with 14 bases separating them. As for this clone: Antigen unknown.

The sample consisted of PBMCs. This rearrangement joins TRBV5-1 to TRBJ2-5, with D possibly called TRBD1 or TRBD2 (5 bases each). The source of this sequence is a man between 18 and 29 years old in good health and CMV-seronegative. CDR3 nucleotides: TGCGCCAGCAGCCTGGGGGTAGGGGTCCAAGAGACCCAGTACTTC. It yields the protein CASSLGVGVQETQYF. Complete variable domain (other parts from reference TRBV5-1 and TRBJ2-5): KAGVTQTPRYLIKTRGQQVTLSCSPISGHRSVSWYQQTPGQGLQFLFEYFSETQRNKGNFPGRFSGRQFSNSRSEMNVSTLELGDSALYLCASSLGVGVQETQYFGPGTRLLVL.